The next 31 T cell receptor beta chains were all read from a single sample in a study of cytomegalovirus exposure and HLA in healthy donors. Use of 60 Vbeta and 13 Jbeta primers characterized the PCR. Produced via immunoSEQ multiplex PCR; TCRdb's table is partial and in-frame only. Its clone listing holds roughly 110,000 clones. Specimen: PBMCs. Receptor source: a man between 40 and 49 years old in good health and CMV-seropositive.

The chain joins TRBV7-2 to TRBJ2-7; TRBD2 aligns across 11 bases. V gave up 5 bases and J gave up 3 bases; unmatched junction bases: 9. There are 16 residues in the CDR3. Germline CDR1 and CDR2: SGHTA and FQGNSA. In nucleotides, the CDR3 is TGTGCCAGCAGCACGGCGGGTCTAGCGGGAGGCTACGAGCAGTACTTC. This sequence encodes CASSTAGLAGGYEQYF.

The V call is TRBV6-6, the J call TRBJ1-4; the D is unclear. V was shortened by 2 bases and J by 4 bases, with 11 bases between the two germline ends. This CDR3 is built from 15 residues. The V gene's germline CDR1 is MNHNY and CDR2 SVGAGI (reference sequence). The CDR3 protein is CASSYQRGGNEKLFF. The CDR3 DNA reads TGTGCCAGCAGTTACCAGCGGGGTGGTAATGAAAAACTGTTTTTT.

The rearrangement links TRBV9 to TRBJ2-1; the match to TRBD2 covers 10 bases. CDR3 length equals 17 residues. V lost 1 base, J lost 5 bases, and 9 bases stayed unmatched. Germline V gives CDR1 SGDLS, CDR2 YYNGEE. The CDR3 is CASSVLPSGSSDNEQFF. In DNA, the CDR3 is TGTGCCAGCAGCGTATTACCTAGCGGGAGTTCCGACAATGAGCAGTTCTTC.

The chain joins TRBV9 to TRBJ2-3; D perhaps matches TRBD1 (6 bases). Trimming took 3 bases from V and 0 from J, leaving 14 bases between them. The CDR3 extends over 16 amino acids. Germline-derived CDR1 and CDR2 are SGDLS and YYNGEE. This CDR3 reads CASSAGVATSTDTQYF. The CDR3 DNA reads TGTGCCAGCAGCGCAGGGGTGGCCACTAGCACAGATACGCAGTATTTT.

The V gene is TRBV28, the J gene TRBJ2-7, with D perhaps TRBD1 (5 bases). Germline V gene data show CDR1 as MDHEN and CDR2 as SYDVKM. This CDR3 contains 13 residues. Trimming removed 4 bases from V and 3 bases from J, with 10 bases in between. This CDR3 reads CASSSQGIYEQYF. CDR3 in DNA: TGTGCCAGCAGTTCCCAGGGTATCTACGAGCAGTACTTC.

This rearrangement joins TRBV10-3 to TRBJ1-1, with 10 bases fitting TRBD1. This CDR3 region has 14 residues. Germline V gives CDR1 ENHRY, CDR2 SYGVKD. The J segment lost 6 bases and the V segment lost 6 bases, leaving 7 bases of the junction unmatched. The DNA for the CDR3 is TGTGCCATCAGCGCGGGACAGGGGATCCCTGAAGCTTTCTTT. Amino acids: CAISAGQGIPEAFF.

This chain links TRBV28 with TRBJ1-4, with 8 bases matching TRBD1. V gave up 0 bases and J gave up 0 bases; unmatched junction bases: 18. The CDR3 has 22 residues. Per germline, CDR1 MDHEN and CDR2 SYDVKM. CDR3 in amino acids: CASSLWGFGQGLVRSTNEKLFF. The CDR3 DNA sequence: TGTGCCAGCAGTTTATGGGGGTTCGGACAGGGATTGGTTCGGTCAACTAATGAAAAACTGTTTTTT.

The rearrangement uses TRBV6-5 and TRBJ2-5; 9 bases are shared with TRBD1. The V gene's germline CDR1 is MNHEY and CDR2 SVGAGI. This CDR3 contains 15 residues. V lost 6 bases to trimming and J lost 2 bases; unmatched junction nucleotides: 7. CDR3 amino acids: CASSRQGVVQETQYF. CDR3 nucleotide sequence: TGTGCCAGCAGCCGACAGGGGGTGGTACAAGAGACCCAGTACTTC.

For this clone: At one boundary the junction diverges from the germline segment, which might be a read error. The genes are TRBV7-9 and TRBJ1-5, with D perhaps TRBD1 (5 bases). The CDR3 is 15 residues long. The V gene's germline CDR1 is SEHNR and CDR2 FQNEAQ (reference sequence). As DNA, the CDR3 is TGTGCCAGCAGCTTAGATTTGACGGACAATCAGCCTCAGCATTTT. It specifies CASSLDLTDNQPQHF.

The chain carries TRBV7-8 and TRBJ2-1, with a possible D match to TRBD2 (6 bases). The CDR3 spans 15 residues. From germline, CDR1 is SGHVS and CDR2 FQNEAQ. With 5 bases removed from V and 10 bases from J, the gap between germline ends came to 21 bases. The CDR3 is CASSLSRDSPKEQFF. In nucleotides, the CDR3 is TGTGCCAGCAGCCTAAGCCGGGACTCACCGAAGGAGCAGTTCTTC.

The rearrangement uses TRBV10-3 and TRBJ2-1, with 9 bases matching TRBD2. Trimming removed 2 bases from V and 4 bases from J; junction bases left unmatched: 3. The CDR3 loop spans 15 amino acids. The germline V gene encodes CDR1 ENHRY and CDR2 SYGVKD. The CDR3 protein is CAISEGLAGYNEQFF. DNA for the CDR3: TGTGCCATCAGTGAGGGCCTAGCGGGGTACAATGAGCAGTTCTTC.

This chain joins TRBV29-1 and TRBJ1-2; no definite D call. The CDR3 runs to 14 residues. V was cut by 6 bases and J by 7 bases, with 21 bases left in between. CDR1 and CDR2 (germline): SQVTM, ANQGSEA. CDR3 loop: CSVIGDFSLPGYTF. CDR3 sequence (DNA): TGCAGCGTCATCGGGGATTTTAGCCTGCCTGGCTACACCTTC. Full variable domain (outside the CDR3, taken from reference TRBV29-1 and TRBJ1-2): SAVISQKPSRDICQRGTSLTIQCQVDSQVTMMFWYRQQPGQSLTLIATANQGSEATYESGFVIDKFPISRPNLTFSTLTVSNMSPEDSSIYLCSVIGDFSLPGYTFGSGTRLTVV.

The chain carries TRBV28 and TRBJ1-2; no definite D call. The length of the CDR3 is 12 residues. Trimming cost V 10 bases and J 4 bases, with 13 bases left between them. CDR1 is MDHEN, CDR2 SYDVKM, per germline. The CDR3 DNA follows: TGTGCCACCTCGTGGGCAACCTATGGCTACACCTTC. This translates into CATSWATYGYTF.

V gene TRBV5-6 combines with J gene TRBJ2-6, with TRBD2 identical over 12 bases. The germline V gene has CDR1 SGHDT and CDR2 YYEEEE. The CDR3 contains 18 residues. The trim removed 2 bases at V and 1 base at J, leaving 4 bases unmatched. CDR3 sequence (DNA): TGTGCCAGCAGCTTACTAGCGGGAGGTATATCTGGGGCCAACGTCCTGACTTTC. Protein product: CASSLLAGGISGANVLTF. The complete variable domain, with remaining parts taken from reference TRBV5-6 and TRBJ2-6, reads DAGVTQSPTHLIKTRGQQVTLRCSPKSGHDTVSWYQQALGQGPQFIFQYYEEEERQRGNFPDRFSGHQFPNYSSELNVNALLLGDSALYLCASSLLAGGISGANVLTFGAGSRLTVL.

V is TRBV28 and J is TRBJ2-1; weak D call: TRBD2 (6 bases). Germline CDR1 and CDR2: MDHEN and SYDVKM. The V gene lost 6 bases and the J gene lost 6 bases, with 21 bases spanning the gap. This CDR3 has 16 residues. CDR3 sequence: CASSSLPGERGNEQFF. In DNA form, the CDR3 reads TGTGCCAGCAGCTCCCTTCCGGGAGAGAGGGGCAATGAGCAGTTCTTC.

CDR3 nucleotides: TGTGCCAGCAGCCGCCCTAGCCCAGGGGTCTACGAGCAGTACTTC. Its protein is CASSRPSPGVYEQYF. This rearrangement joins TRBV28 to TRBJ2-7; weak D call: TRBD1 (6 bases). The CDR3 runs to 15 residues. V lost 6 bases to trimming and J lost 3 bases, with 18 bases between them. The V gene's germline CDR1 is MDHEN and CDR2 SYDVKM.

The chain has TRBV2 and TRBJ2-1; 11 nucleotides line up with TRBD2. The CDR3 is made up of 15 amino acids. Germline CDR1 and CDR2: SNHLY and FYNNEI. V was pared by 4 bases and J by 2 bases, with 1 base of the junction left unmatched. DNA for the CDR3: TGTGCCAGCAGTGTGACTAGCGGGACCTACAATGAGCAGTTCTTC. Translated, it gives CASSVTSGTYNEQFF.

V usage is TRBV27 and J usage is TRBJ1-5; the D is unclear. Trimming cost V 4 bases and J 2 bases, with 9 bases left between them. The CDR3 is 14 residues long. CDR1 and CDR2 from the germline V gene are MNHEY and SMNVEV (reference sequence). CDR3 DNA: TGTGCCAGCAGTTGGAGAGGCGGCAATCAGCCCCAGCATTTT. Translated, it gives CASSWRGGNQPQHF.

The chain joins TRBV13 to TRBJ1-1, with TRBD1 identical over 10 bases. Germline trimming cut 5 bases from V and 5 bases from J; bases unmatched to any gene: 14. The length of the CDR3 is 17 residues. The germline CDR1 and CDR2 sequences are PRHDT and FYEKMQ (reference sequence). This chain's CDR3 is CASSPGGWTGGRTEAFF. CDR3 nucleotide sequence: TGTGCCAGCAGCCCAGGGGGTTGGACAGGGGGTAGGACTGAAGCTTTCTTT.

This sequence joins TRBV20-1 and TRBJ2-7; D remains unclear. Deletions cut 3 bases from V and 7 bases from J, with 7 bases between. The germline CDR1 and CDR2 sequences are DFQATT and SNEGSKA (reference sequence). The CDR3 is 10 amino acids. The CDR3 region is CSASSEEQYF. The CDR3, as DNA: TGCAGTGCTAGTTCGGAGGAGCAGTACTTC.

The gene calls are TRBV9 and TRBJ2-3, with 14 positions matching TRBD2. Trimming at V came to 0 bases and at J to 14 bases, leaving 5 bases not matched to a gene. CDR1 is SGDLS, CDR2 YYNGEE, per germline. The CDR3 consists of 14 residues. The DNA for the CDR3 is TGTGCCAGCAGCGTAGAGGGACTAGCGGGAGAGATGTATTTT. It codes for CASSVEGLAGEMYF.

The rearrangement joins TRBV7-9 to TRBJ2-2, with D tentatively TRBD1 (5 bases). V was pared by 2 bases and J by 6 bases, with 13 bases between. This CDR3 is 15 amino acids long. Germline CDR1 is SEHNR and CDR2 is FQNEAQ (reference sequence). As DNA, the CDR3 is TGTGCCAGCAGCTTATACGAGACAGTGGCCGGGGAGCTGTTTTTT. It yields the protein CASSLYETVAGELFF. The full variable domain, with the rest looked up from reference TRBV7-9 and TRBJ2-2, is DTGVSQNPRHKITKRGQNVTFRCDPISEHNRLYWYRQTLGQGPEFLTYFQNEAQLEKSRLLSDRFSAERPKGSFSTLEIQRTEQGDSAMYLCASSLYETVAGELFFGEGSRLTVL.

The chain recombines TRBV5-1 with TRBJ2-1; 9 nucleotides align to TRBD2. V lost 2 bases, J lost 6 bases, and 9 bases stayed unmatched. The CDR3 is 16 amino acids. CDR1 and CDR2 from the germline V gene are SGHRS and YFSETQ. CDR3 DNA: TGCGCCAGCAGCTTTTCATCCGGGACTAGCCTCAATGAGCAGTTCTTC. Translating it yields CASSFSSGTSLNEQFF.

The chain uses TRBV15 and TRBJ1-1; D is uncertain. This CDR3 comprises 15 residues. The V gene's germline CDR1 is LNHNV and CDR2 YYDKDF (reference sequence). The V end was cut by 1 base, the J end by 5 bases, with 14 bases between. The CDR3 here is CATSRAEGLITEAFF. CDR3 bases: TGTGCCACCAGCAGAGCGGAGGGTTTAATAACTGAAGCTTTCTTT.

The V call is TRBV11-2, the J call TRBJ2-1; D is uncertain. Between the trimmed V and J ends, which lost 0 bases and 1 base, there was a span of 4 bases. Germline CDR1 reads SGHAT; CDR2 reads FQNNGV. The CDR3 is 14 amino acids. The CDR3 reads CASSLDGSYNEQFF. DNA of the CDR3: TGTGCCAGCAGCTTAGACGGGTCCTACAATGAGCAGTTCTTC.

A note on this clone: Germline and junction disagree at one end, which may indicate a read error. The chain carries TRBV15 and TRBJ1-5; perhaps TRBD1 as D (5 bases). CDR3 size: 15 residues. The V gene's germline CDR1 is LNHNV and CDR2 YYDKDF (reference sequence). CDR3 residues: CATTRSDRPNQPQHF. CDR3 bases: TGTGCCACCACCAGATCCGACAGACCCAATCAGCCCCAGCATTTT. Combining the CDR3 with reference TRBV15 and TRBJ1-5 gives the whole variable domain DAMVIQNPRYQVTQFGKPVTLSCSQTLNHNVMYWYQQKSSQAPKLLFHYYDKDFNNEADTPDNFQSRRPNTSFCFLDIRSPGLGDTAMYLCATTRSDRPNQPQHFGDGTRLSIL.

The V call is TRBV28, the J call TRBJ2-1, with 7 bases aligning to TRBD2. There are 15 residues in the CDR3. Trimming at V came to 6 bases and at J to 4 bases, leaving 9 bases not matched to a gene. CDR1 and CDR2 from the germline V gene are MDHEN and SYDVKM. CDR3 amino acids: CASRITSAEYNEQFF. DNA for the CDR3: TGTGCCAGCAGAATAACTAGCGCAGAGTACAATGAGCAGTTCTTC.

The V and J genes are TRBV28 and TRBJ1-2; the match to TRBD1 covers 9 bases. The CDR3 is 16 residues long. V shed 5 bases and J 2 bases; nucleotides not matched to a gene: 9. Germline-derived CDR1 and CDR2 are MDHEN and SYDVKM. In nucleotides, the CDR3 is TGTGCCAGCAGTCCCCGGGACAGGGTAACCAACTATGGCTACACCTTC. Amino acids: CASSPRDRVTNYGYTF.

The V call is TRBV28, the J call TRBJ1-1, with 10 bases aligning to TRBD1. The germline gives CDR1 MDHEN, CDR2 SYDVKM. J gave up 6 bases and V 5 bases, and 9 bases lay outside the gene matches. This CDR3 is built from 15 residues. CDR3 in amino acids: CASSPWTGGIAEAFF. DNA of the CDR3: TGTGCCAGCAGTCCATGGACAGGGGGGATCGCTGAAGCTTTCTTT.

This rearrangement joins TRBV9 to TRBJ2-1; 14 bases line up with TRBD2. Germline values: CDR1 SGDLS, CDR2 YYNGEE. The CDR3 runs to 19 residues. The V gene end was trimmed by 2 bases and the J gene end by 7 bases; junction bases not matched to a gene: 14. The CDR3 loop is CASSVTGLAGVALRNEQFF. For the CDR3, the DNA is TGTGCCAGCAGCGTGACGGGACTAGCGGGAGTAGCGCTCCGGAATGAGCAGTTCTTC.

The chain combines TRBV12-5 with TRBJ1-1; 11 nucleotides match TRBD1. The germline V gene has CDR1 LGHNT and CDR2 FRNRAP. The CDR3 is 15 residues long. J was trimmed by 3 bases and V by 5 bases; bases with no gene match: 5. Here the CDR3 DNA reads TGTGCTAGTGGTGCCGGGACAGGGGGGGACACTGAAGCTTTCTTT. Encoded protein: CASGAGTGGDTEAFF.